The sequence of this T cell receptor beta chain was determined in a study of regulatory T cells in long-lasting Graves disease. This clonotype was detected many times. Researchers made TCR beta libraries by using iRepertoire HTBI primers and running Arm-PCR on CDR3 regions. TCRdb passed the multiplex PCR reads through MiXCR, listing each CDR3 protein once. The data hold roughly 560,000 distinct CDR3 sequences, with approximately 12% observed a single time. Germline assignment: CDR1 MNHEY and CDR2 SMNVEV (reference sequence). V was pared by 5 bases and J by 3 bases, with 7 bases of the junction left unmatched. The CDR3 has 16 residues. Stated time point: newly diagnosed GD, antithyroid drugs for less than 3 months. The TCR library was made from RNA that had been extracted from PBMCs in TRIzol. These data were also filed under a second study, of T cells in Graves' hyperthyroidism and ophthalmopathy.

The sequencing used peripheral blood mononuclear cells (PBMCs), collected at new diagnosis, from a patient treated with antithyroid drugs. The chain joins TRBV27 to TRBJ2-2; 9 nucleotides match TRBD2. This clonotype originated in a woman in her thirties with Graves disease. The CDR3 loop reads CASSKRAGGDTGELFF. The CDR3 DNA sequence: TGTGCCAGCAGTAAAAGGGCGGGAGGGGACACCGGGGAGCTGTTTTTT.